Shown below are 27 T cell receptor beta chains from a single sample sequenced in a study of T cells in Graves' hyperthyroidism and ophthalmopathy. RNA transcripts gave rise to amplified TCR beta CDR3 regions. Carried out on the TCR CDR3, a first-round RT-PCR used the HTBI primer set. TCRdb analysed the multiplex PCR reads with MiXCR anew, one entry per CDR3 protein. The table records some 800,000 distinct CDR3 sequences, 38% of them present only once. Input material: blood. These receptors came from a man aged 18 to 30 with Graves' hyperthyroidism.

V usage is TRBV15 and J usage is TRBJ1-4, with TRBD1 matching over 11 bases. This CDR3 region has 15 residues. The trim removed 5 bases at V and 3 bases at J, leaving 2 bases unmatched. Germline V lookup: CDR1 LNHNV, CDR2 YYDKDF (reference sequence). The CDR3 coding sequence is TGTGCCACCAGCGGGGACAGGGGGGCTAATGAAAAACTGTTTTTT. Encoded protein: CATSGDRGANEKLFF.

The CDR3 bases are TGCGCCAGCAGCTTGGGACAGGTGGGGTTCGTGAACACTGAAGCTTTCTTT. Amino acid sequence: CASSLGQVGFVNTEAFF. This sequence joins TRBV5-1 and TRBJ1-1, with D perhaps matching TRBD1 (6 bases). The CDR3 is 17 residues long. V lost 0 bases and J lost 0, with 15 bases in between. The germline V gene has CDR1 SGHRS and CDR2 YFSETQ.

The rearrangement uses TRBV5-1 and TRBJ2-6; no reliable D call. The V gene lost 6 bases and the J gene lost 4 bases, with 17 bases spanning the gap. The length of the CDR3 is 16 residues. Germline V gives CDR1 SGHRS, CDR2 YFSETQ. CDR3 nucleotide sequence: TGCGCCAGCAACGCCGGATTCGTGGGGGGGGCCAACGTCCTGACTTTC. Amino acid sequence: CASNAGFVGGANVLTF.

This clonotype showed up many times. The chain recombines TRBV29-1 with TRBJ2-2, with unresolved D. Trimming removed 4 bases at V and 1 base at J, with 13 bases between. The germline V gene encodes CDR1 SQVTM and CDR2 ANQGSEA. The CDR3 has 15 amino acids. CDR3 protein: CSVAVEAGNTGELFF. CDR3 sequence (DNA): TGCAGCGTTGCCGTTGAGGCAGGGAACACCGGGGAGCTGTTTTTT.

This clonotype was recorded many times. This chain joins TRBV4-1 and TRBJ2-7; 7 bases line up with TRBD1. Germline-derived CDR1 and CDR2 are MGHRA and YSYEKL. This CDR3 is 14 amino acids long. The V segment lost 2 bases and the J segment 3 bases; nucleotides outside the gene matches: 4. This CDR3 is CASSQHGTDYEQYF. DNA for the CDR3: TGCGCCAGCAGCCAACATGGGACAGACTACGAGCAGTACTTC.

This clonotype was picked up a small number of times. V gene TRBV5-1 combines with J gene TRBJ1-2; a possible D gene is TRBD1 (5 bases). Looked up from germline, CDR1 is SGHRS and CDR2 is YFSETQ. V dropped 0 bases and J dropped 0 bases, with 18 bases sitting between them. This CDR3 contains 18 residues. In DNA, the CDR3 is TGCGCCAGCAGCTTGGCCGGCCGGGGCCCACGAGCTAACTATGGCTACACCTTC. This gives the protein CASSLAGRGPRANYGYTF.

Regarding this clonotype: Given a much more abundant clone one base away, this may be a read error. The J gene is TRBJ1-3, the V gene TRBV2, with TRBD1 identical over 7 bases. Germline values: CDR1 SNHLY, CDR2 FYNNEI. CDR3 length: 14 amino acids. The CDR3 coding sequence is TGTGCCAGCAGTGCCGGGACAGTAGGAAGCACCATATATTTT. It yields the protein CASSAGTVGSTIYF.

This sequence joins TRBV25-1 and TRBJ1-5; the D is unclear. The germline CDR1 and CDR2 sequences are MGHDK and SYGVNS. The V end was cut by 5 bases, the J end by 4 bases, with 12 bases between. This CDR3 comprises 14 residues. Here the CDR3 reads CASSPELGNQPQHF. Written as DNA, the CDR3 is TGTGCCAGCAGTCCCGAATTGGGGAATCAGCCCCAGCATTTT.

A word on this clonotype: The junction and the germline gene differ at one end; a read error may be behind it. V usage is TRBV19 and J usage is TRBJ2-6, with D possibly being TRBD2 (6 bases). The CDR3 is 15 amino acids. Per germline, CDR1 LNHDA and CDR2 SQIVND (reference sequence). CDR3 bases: TGTGCCAGTAGTTTGGGACTTACTGGGACCAACGTCCTGACTTTC. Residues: CASSLGLTGTNVLTF.

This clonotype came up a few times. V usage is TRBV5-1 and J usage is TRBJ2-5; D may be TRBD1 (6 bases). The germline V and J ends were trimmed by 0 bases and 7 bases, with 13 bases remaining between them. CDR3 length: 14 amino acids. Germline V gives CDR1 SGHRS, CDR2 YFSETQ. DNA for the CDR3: TGCGCCAGCAGCTTGGCGGCAGGGGACGGGACCCAGTACTTC. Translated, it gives CASSLAAGDGTQYF.

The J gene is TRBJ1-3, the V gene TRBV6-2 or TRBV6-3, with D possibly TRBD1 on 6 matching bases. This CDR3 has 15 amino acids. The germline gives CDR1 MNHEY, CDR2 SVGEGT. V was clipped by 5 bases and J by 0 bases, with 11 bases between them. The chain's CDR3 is CASSETGSSGNTIYF. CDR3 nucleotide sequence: TGTGCCAGCAGTGAAACAGGGAGCTCTGGAAACACCATATATTTT.

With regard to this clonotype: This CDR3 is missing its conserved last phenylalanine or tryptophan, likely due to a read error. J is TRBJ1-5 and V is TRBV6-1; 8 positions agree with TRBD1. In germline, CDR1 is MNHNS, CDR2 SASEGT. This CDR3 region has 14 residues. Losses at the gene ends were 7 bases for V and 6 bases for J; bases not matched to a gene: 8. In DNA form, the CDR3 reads TGTGCCAGCATTGACAGGGGAAGGTCTCAGCCCCAGCATTCT. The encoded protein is CASIDRGRSQPQHS.

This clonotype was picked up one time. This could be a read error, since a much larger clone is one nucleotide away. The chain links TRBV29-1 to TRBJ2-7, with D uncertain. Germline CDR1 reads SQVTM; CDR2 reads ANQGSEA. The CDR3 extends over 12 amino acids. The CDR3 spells CSVLDGSYEQCF. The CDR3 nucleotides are TGCAGCGTTCTTGATGGATCCTACGAGCAGTGCTTC.

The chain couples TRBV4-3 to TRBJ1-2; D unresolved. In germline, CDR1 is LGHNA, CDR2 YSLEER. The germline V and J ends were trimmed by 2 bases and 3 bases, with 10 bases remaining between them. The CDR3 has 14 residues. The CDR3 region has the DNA TGCGCCAGCAGCCAATGGGCCAGTCACTATGGCTACACCTTC. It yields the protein CASSQWASHYGYTF.

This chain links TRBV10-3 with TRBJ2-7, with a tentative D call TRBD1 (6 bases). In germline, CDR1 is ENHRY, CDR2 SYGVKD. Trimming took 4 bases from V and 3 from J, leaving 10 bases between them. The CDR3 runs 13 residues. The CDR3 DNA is TGTGCCATCAGTGCCCCACAGGGCTACGAGCAGTACTTC. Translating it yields CAISAPQGYEQYF.

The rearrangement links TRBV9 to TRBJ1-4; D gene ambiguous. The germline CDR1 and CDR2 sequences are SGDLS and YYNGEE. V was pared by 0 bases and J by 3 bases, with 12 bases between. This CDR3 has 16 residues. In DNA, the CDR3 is TGTGCCAGCAGCGTAGGGACCCTGGGCTCTAATGAAAAACTGTTTTTT. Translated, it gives CASSVGTLGSNEKLFF. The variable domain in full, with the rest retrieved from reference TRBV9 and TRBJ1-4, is DSGVTQTPKHLITATGQRVTLRCSPRSGDLSVYWYQQSLDQGLQFLIQYYNGEERAKGNILERFSAQQFPDLHSELNLSSLELGDSALYFCASSVGTLGSNEKLFFGSGTQLSVL.

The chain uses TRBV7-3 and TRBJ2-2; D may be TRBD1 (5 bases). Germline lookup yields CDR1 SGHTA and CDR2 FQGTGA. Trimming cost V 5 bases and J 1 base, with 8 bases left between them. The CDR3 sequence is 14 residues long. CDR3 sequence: CASSPRVNTGELFF. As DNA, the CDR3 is TGTGCCAGCAGCCCCAGGGTGAACACCGGGGAGCTGTTTTTT. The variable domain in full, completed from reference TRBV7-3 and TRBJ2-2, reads GAGVSQTPSNKVTEKGKYVELRCDPISGHTALYWYRQSLGQGPEFLIYFQGTGAADDSGLPNDRFFAVRPEGSVSTLKIQRTERGDSAVYLCASSPRVNTGELFFGEGSRLTVL.

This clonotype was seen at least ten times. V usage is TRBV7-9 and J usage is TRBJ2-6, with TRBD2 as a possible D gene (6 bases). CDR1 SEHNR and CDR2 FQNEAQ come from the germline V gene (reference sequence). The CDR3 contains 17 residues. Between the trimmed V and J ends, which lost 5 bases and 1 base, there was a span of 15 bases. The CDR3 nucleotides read TGTGCCAGCAGCCCCATGGGCGGGAATTCTGGGGCCAACGTCCTGACTTTC. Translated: CASSPMGGNSGANVLTF.

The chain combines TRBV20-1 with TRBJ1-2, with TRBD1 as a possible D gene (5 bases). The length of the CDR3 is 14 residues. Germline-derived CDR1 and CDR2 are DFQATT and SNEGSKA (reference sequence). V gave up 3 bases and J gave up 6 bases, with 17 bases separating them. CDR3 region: CSARGREEGDGYTF. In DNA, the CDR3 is TGCAGTGCTAGGGGCAGGGAAGAAGGGGATGGCTACACCTTC.

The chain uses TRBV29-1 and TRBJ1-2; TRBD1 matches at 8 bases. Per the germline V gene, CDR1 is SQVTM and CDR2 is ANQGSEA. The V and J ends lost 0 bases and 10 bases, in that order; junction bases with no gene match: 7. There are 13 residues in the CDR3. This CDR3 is CSVEDQGAQAYTF. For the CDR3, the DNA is TGCAGCGTTGAAGATCAGGGGGCGCAGGCCTACACCTTC.

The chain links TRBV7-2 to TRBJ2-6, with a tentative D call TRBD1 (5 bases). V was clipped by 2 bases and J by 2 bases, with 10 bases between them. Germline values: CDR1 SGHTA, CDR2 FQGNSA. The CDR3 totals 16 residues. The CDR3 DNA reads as TGTGCCAGCAGCTTATTGTGGGGCCCTGGGGCCAACGTCCTGACTTTC. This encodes CASSLLWGPGANVLTF. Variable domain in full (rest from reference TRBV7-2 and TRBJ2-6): GAGVSQSPSNKVTEKGKDVELRCDPISGHTALYWYRQSLGQGLEFLIYFQGNSAPDKSGLPSDRFSAERTGGSVSTLTIQRTQQEDSAVYLCASSLLWGPGANVLTFGAGSRLTVL.

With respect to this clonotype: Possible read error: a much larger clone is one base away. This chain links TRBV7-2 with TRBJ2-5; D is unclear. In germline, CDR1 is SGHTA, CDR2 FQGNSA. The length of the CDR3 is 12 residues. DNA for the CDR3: TGTGCCAGCACTTCCCTTGAAGAGACCAAGTACTTC. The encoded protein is CASTSLEETKYF.

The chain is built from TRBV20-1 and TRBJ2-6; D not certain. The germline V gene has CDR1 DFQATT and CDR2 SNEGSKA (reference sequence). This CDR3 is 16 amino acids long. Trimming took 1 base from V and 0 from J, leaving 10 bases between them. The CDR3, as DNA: TGCAGTGCTAGAGCGAGGCGGACCTCTGGGGCCAACGTCCTGACTTTC. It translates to CSARARRTSGANVLTF.

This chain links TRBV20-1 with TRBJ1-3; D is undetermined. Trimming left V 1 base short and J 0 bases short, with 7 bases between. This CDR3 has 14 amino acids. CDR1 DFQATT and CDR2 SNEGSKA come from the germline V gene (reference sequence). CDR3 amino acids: CSARALGSGNTIYF. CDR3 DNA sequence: TGCAGTGCTAGAGCCCTCGGCTCTGGAAACACCATATATTTT.

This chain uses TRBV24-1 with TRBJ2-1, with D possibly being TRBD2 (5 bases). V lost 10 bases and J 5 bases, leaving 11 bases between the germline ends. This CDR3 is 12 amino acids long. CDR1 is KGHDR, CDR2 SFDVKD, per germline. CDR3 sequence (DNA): TGTGCCACACCGGGGTGTGACAATGAGCAGTTCTTC. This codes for CATPGCDNEQFF.

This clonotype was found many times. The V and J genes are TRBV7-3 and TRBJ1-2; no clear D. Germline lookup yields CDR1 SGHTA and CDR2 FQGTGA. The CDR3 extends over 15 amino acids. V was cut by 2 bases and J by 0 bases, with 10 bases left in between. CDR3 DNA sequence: TGTGCCAGCAGCTTATTTGGAGGAGCTAACTATGGCTACACCTTC. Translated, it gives CASSLFGGANYGYTF. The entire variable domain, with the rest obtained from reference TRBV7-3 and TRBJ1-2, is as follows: GAGVSQTPSNKVTEKGKYVELRCDPISGHTALYWYRQSLGQGPEFLIYFQGTGAADDSGLPNDRFFAVRPEGSVSTLKIQRTERGDSAVYLCASSLFGGANYGYTFGSGTRLTVV.

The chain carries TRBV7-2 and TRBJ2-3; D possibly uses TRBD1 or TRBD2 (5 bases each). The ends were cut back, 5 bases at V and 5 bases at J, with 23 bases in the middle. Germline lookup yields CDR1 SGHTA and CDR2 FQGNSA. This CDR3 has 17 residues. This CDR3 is CASSRSRGASFGDTQYF. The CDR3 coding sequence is TGTGCCAGCAGCCGGTCGAGGGGCGCGAGCTTCGGAGATACGCAGTATTTT. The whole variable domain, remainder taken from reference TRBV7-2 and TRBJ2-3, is GAGVSQSPSNKVTEKGKDVELRCDPISGHTALYWYRQSLGQGLEFLIYFQGNSAPDKSGLPSDRFSAERTGGSVSTLTIQRTQQEDSAVYLCASSRSRGASFGDTQYFGPGTRLTVL.